A single sample is the source of the 30 T cell receptor beta chains below, sequenced in a study of human versus mouse CDR3 diversity and MHC coevolution. Clones were sequenced by immunoSEQ multiplex PCR, and TCRdb holds only the in-frame ones, with some missing. The sample lists roughly 81,000 clones; roughly 95% were seen once. Sequencing was done on a sample of naive CD4+ T cells from blood. The subset here: CD45RO-negative CD62L-positive naive CD4 T cells. These receptors came from a person between 30 and 69 years old in good health.

The V and J genes are TRBV11-3 and TRBJ1-2; D is perhaps TRBD1 (5 bases). The V gene lost 0 bases and the J gene lost 8 bases, with 13 bases spanning the gap. The CDR3 contains 14 residues. Per germline, CDR1 SGHNT and CDR2 YENEEA. The CDR3 nucleotides are TGTGCCAGCAGCTTAGATCCGGGAGGGGTCGGCTACACCTTC. Translation gives CASSLDPGGVGYTF.

The chain couples TRBV5-1 to TRBJ1-1, with TRBD1 matching 7 bases. Germline CDR1 SGHRS, CDR2 YFSETQ. There are 16 residues in the CDR3. V shed 4 bases, J shed 0 bases, and the junction held 9 bases outside the gene matches. The CDR3 protein is CASSPLRTGLNTEAFF. CDR3 DNA sequence: TGCGCCAGCAGCCCCCTAAGGACAGGTTTGAACACTGAAGCTTTCTTT.

J is TRBJ1-2 and V is TRBV27; 7 bases map to TRBD1. Germline trimming cut 8 bases from V and 4 bases from J; bases unmatched to any gene: 13. CDR3 length: 15 residues. CDR1 is MNHEY and CDR2 is SMNVEV in the germline V gene (reference sequence). CDR3 residues: CASRPEDRQLYGYTF. The CDR3 bases are TGTGCCAGCCGACCCGAGGACAGGCAACTCTATGGCTACACCTTC.

V is TRBV5-4 and J is TRBJ2-7; the D gene is possibly TRBD1 (7 bases). CDR1 is SGHNT and CDR2 is YYREEE in the germline V gene (reference sequence). This CDR3 has 15 residues. With 2 bases removed from V and 5 bases from J, the gap between germline ends came to 17 bases. CDR3 region: CASSFFGGGGHEQYF. In DNA, the CDR3 is TGTGCCAGCAGCTTTTTCGGAGGGGGCGGCCACGAGCAGTACTTC.

CDR3 nucleotides: TGCAGTGGGCAGGGGAACACTGAAGCTTTCTTT. Its translation: CSGQGNTEAFF. The chain couples TRBV20-1 to TRBJ1-1; possible D gene TRBD1, 5 bases. Trimming cost V 7 bases and J 1 base, with 7 bases left between them. The CDR3 totals 11 residues. The germline V gene encodes CDR1 DFQATT and CDR2 SNEGSKA (reference sequence).

The chain has TRBV7-6 and TRBJ2-5; 12 bases are a match to TRBD2. The J call may be wrong; the DNA end is better matched by TRBJ2-7. The CDR3 totals 15 residues. Germline values: CDR1 SGHVS, CDR2 FNYEAQ. CDR3 coding DNA: TGTGCCAGCAGCTTGGGGACTAGCGGGCTCTACGAGCAGTACTTC. Translating gives CASSLGTSGLYEQYF.

This chain links TRBV7-2 with TRBJ2-7, with a possible D match to TRBD1 (6 bases). Germline CDR1 is SGHTA and CDR2 is FQGNSA. The CDR3 totals 16 residues. V gave up 6 bases and J gave up 2 bases, with 20 bases separating them. DNA of the CDR3: TGTGCCAGCAGTCCCAAGGGACATTCTGGCGCCTACGAGCAGTACTTC. Translating gives CASSPKGHSGAYEQYF.

V gene TRBV5-1 combines with J gene TRBJ1-1; no clear D. CDR3 size: 13 residues. Germline CDR1 reads SGHRS; CDR2 reads YFSETQ. The V end lost 0 bases, the J end lost 1 base, and 4 bases lay between the germline ends. Here the CDR3 DNA reads TGCGCCAGCAGCTTGGACACGAACACTGAAGCTTTCTTT. Translated, it gives CASSLDTNTEAFF.

V gene TRBV18 combines with J gene TRBJ1-6; TRBD1 matches at 9 bases. The CDR3 loop spans 16 amino acids. Germline values: CDR1 KGHSH, CDR2 LQKENI. With V trimmed by 1 base and J by 7 bases, 5 bases remained unmatched. CDR3 coding DNA: TGTGCCAGCTCACCACGCATCGACAGGGGGAATTCACCCCTCCACTTT. Translated: CASSPRIDRGNSPLHF.

This chain links TRBV9 with TRBJ2-7, with 8 nucleotides matching TRBD1. The junction had 7 bases not matched to a gene; V was cut back by 0 bases and J by 5 bases. The CDR3 sequence is 15 residues long. CDR1 is SGDLS, CDR2 YYNGEE, per germline. The CDR3 coding sequence is TGTGCCAGCAGCGTAGTTCCAGGGGGCAACGACGAGCAGTACTTC. Amino acid sequence: CASSVVPGGNDEQYF.

The V call is TRBV6-5, the J call TRBJ2-7; D possibly corresponds to TRBD1 (6 bases). With 7 bases removed from V and 4 bases from J, the gap between germline ends came to 14 bases. Germline CDR1 reads MNHEY; CDR2 reads SVGAGI. This CDR3 contains 13 residues. This chain's CDR3 is CASIKRGSYEQYF. The CDR3 nucleotides are TGTGCCAGCATTAAAAGGGGGTCGTACGAGCAGTACTTC.

This clone was picked up a small number of times. This chain uses TRBV2 with TRBJ2-3; tentative D call: TRBD2 (6 bases). With 3 bases removed from V and 7 bases from J, the gap between germline ends came to 14 bases. This CDR3 is 14 amino acids long. Per germline, CDR1 SNHLY and CDR2 FYNNEI. This CDR3 reads CASSEQAGSNTQYF. The CDR3 DNA follows: TGTGCCAGCAGTGAGCAGGCGGGAAGTAATACGCAGTATTTT. Full variable domain (rest looked up from reference TRBV2 and TRBJ2-3): EPEVTQTPSHQVTQMGQEVILRCVPISNHLYFYWYRQILGQKVEFLVSFYNNEISEKSEIFDDQFSVERPDGSNFTLKIRSTKLEDSAMYFCASSEQAGSNTQYFGPGTRLTVL.

The J gene is TRBJ2-2, the V gene TRBV9, with 7 bases aligning to TRBD2. The CDR3 length is 14 residues. The germline V gene has CDR1 SGDLS and CDR2 YYNGEE. The ends lost 7 bases at V and 5 bases at J; junction bases unmatched: 8. The CDR3: CASQTSSLTGELFF. The CDR3 DNA is TGTGCCAGCCAGACTAGCTCTTTGACCGGGGAGCTGTTTTTT.

The CDR3 nucleotides read TGCAGCGTTGCGACTCCGGGACAGGGCTCGAATGGCTACACCTTC. This translates into CSVATPGQGSNGYTF. The chain links TRBV29-1 to TRBJ1-2; 9 bases map to TRBD1. V shed 4 bases and J 6 bases; nucleotides not matched to a gene: 12. The CDR3 is 15 amino acids. Germline CDR1 SQVTM, CDR2 ANQGSEA.

The gene calls are TRBV5-1 and TRBJ2-7; TRBD2 agrees at 8 bases. CDR3 length: 15 amino acids. V was clipped by 3 bases and J by 3 bases; unmatched bases: 8. From germline, CDR1 is SGHRS and CDR2 YFSETQ. The CDR3 DNA sequence: TGCGCCAGCAGCTCCTTAGCGGGACAATTCTACGAGCAGTACTTC. It encodes CASSSLAGQFYEQYF. The full variable domain, in which reference TRBV5-1 and TRBJ2-7 provide the parts outside the CDR3, is KAGVTQTPRYLIKTRGQQVTLSCSPISGHRSVSWYQQTPGQGLQFLFEYFSETQRNKGNFPGRFSGRQFSNSRSEMNVSTLELGDSALYLCASSSLAGQFYEQYFGPGTRLTVT.

The J gene is TRBJ1-5, the V gene TRBV19, with a weak D call TRBD1 (5 bases). CDR1 is LNHDA, CDR2 SQIVND, per germline (reference sequence). The CDR3 sequence is 15 residues long. V lost 1 base to trimming and J lost 7 bases, with 14 bases between them. CDR3 DNA: TGTGCCAGTAGTATAGCCCAGGGATGGAACCAGCCCCAGCATTTT. Protein product: CASSIAQGWNQPQHF.

The chain carries TRBV9 and TRBJ1-2; D may be TRBD1 (5 bases). There are 13 residues in the CDR3. Trimming shortened V by 5 bases and J by 5 bases, and 13 bases separated the two germline ends. The V gene's germline CDR1 is SGDLS and CDR2 YYNGEE. The CDR3: CASRALGGYGYTF. The CDR3 DNA reads as TGTGCCAGCAGAGCCTTGGGGGGATATGGCTACACCTTC.

The chain carries TRBV7-3 and TRBJ2-7; 8 bases are shared with TRBD2. This CDR3 is built from 15 residues. Germline V lookup: CDR1 SGHTA, CDR2 FQGTGA. Trimming cost V 5 bases and J 0 bases; bases outside gene matches: 6. The DNA of the CDR3 is TGTGCCAGCAGCCAATGGACTAGCAGCTCCTACGAGCAGTACTTC. It specifies CASSQWTSSSYEQYF.

This chain connects TRBV27 to TRBJ2-7; the match to TRBD2 covers 7 bases. Germline CDR1 MNHEY, CDR2 SMNVEV (reference sequence). The ends lost 4 bases at V and 0 bases at J; junction bases unmatched: 9. The CDR3 is made up of 16 amino acids. Here the CDR3 DNA reads TGTGCCAGCAGTTCCCGGCCTAGCGGATACTCCTACGAGCAGTACTTC. It yields the protein CASSSRPSGYSYEQYF.

This rearrangement joins TRBV28 to TRBJ1-5; D is undetermined. The germline gives CDR1 MDHEN, CDR2 SYDVKM. The CDR3 is 13 residues long. V was clipped by 7 bases and J by 5 bases, with 12 bases between them. The CDR3 loop is CASTTGRDQPQHF. CDR3 DNA sequence: TGTGCCAGCACCACCGGGAGGGATCAGCCCCAGCATTTT. Full variable domain (missing parts from reference TRBV28 and TRBJ1-5): DVKVTQSSRYLVKRTGEKVFLECVQDMDHENMFWYRQDPGLGLRLIYFSYDVKMKEKGDIPEGYSVSREKKERFSLILESASTNQTSMYLCASTTGRDQPQHFGDGTRLSIL.

The rearrangement links TRBV5-8 to TRBJ2-7; D is unresolved. Trimming took off 6 bases at V and 0 bases at J, with 10 bases between the two ends. The germline V gene encodes CDR1 SGHTS and CDR2 YDEGEE. CDR3 length: 13 residues. The CDR3 here is CASTVTLSYEQYF. In DNA, the CDR3 is TGTGCCAGCACCGTGACACTCTCCTACGAGCAGTACTTC. Together with reference TRBV5-8 and TRBJ2-7, the CDR3 gives the full variable domain: EAGVTQSPTHLIKTRGQQATLRCSPISGHTSVYWYQQALGLGLQFLLWYDEGEERNRGNFPPRFSGRQFPNYSSELNVNALELEDSALYLCASTVTLSYEQYFGPGTRLTVT.

The rearrangement links TRBV19 to TRBJ1-1; D gene unclear. This CDR3 has 13 amino acids. V was shortened by 7 bases and J by 6 bases, with 15 bases between the two germline ends. Germline lookup yields CDR1 LNHDA and CDR2 SQIVND (reference sequence). CDR3 DNA sequence: TGTGCCAGTACCGCGGGTCGGGGATCTGAAGCTTTCTTT. Translated, it gives CASTAGRGSEAFF.

The J gene is TRBJ2-7, the V gene TRBV14, with 10 bases that match TRBD2. The ends lost 4 bases at V and 2 bases at J; junction bases unmatched: 5. CDR1 and CDR2 from the germline V gene are SGHDN and FVKESK. This CDR3 comprises 15 residues. The CDR3 DNA reads as TGTGCCAGCAGCCCTAAGCGGGGGGGGGCCTACGAGCAGTACTTC. This translates into CASSPKRGGAYEQYF. The variable domain in full, completed from reference TRBV14 and TRBJ2-7, reads EAGVTQFPSHSVIEKGQTVTLRCDPISGHDNLYWYRRVMGKEIKFLLHFVKESKQDESGMPNNRFLAERTGGTYSTLKVQPAELEDSGVYFCASSPKRGGAYEQYFGPGTRLTVT.

The chain links TRBV7-3 to TRBJ1-1; 8 positions agree with TRBD1. J was trimmed by 3 bases and V by 5 bases; bases with no gene match: 2. Germline V gene sequence: CDR1 SGHTA, CDR2 FQGTGA. The CDR3 is 13 amino acids. The CDR3 coding sequence is TGTGCCAGCAGCAAACAGGGGGACACTGAAGCTTTCTTT. It codes for CASSKQGDTEAFF.

The chain employs TRBV29-1 and TRBJ1-2; TRBD1 matches at 7 bases. V was pared by 7 bases and J by 8 bases, with 13 bases of the junction left unmatched. The CDR3 is made up of 13 amino acids. Germline assignment: CDR1 SQVTM and CDR2 ANQGSEA. As DNA, the CDR3 is TGCAGCGGGGGTGATGAGGGGGCTAACGGCTACACCTTC. Protein: CSGGDEGANGYTF.

V gene TRBV9 combines with J gene TRBJ2-7; 8 bases fit TRBD1. This CDR3 has 13 amino acids. Germline trimming cut 0 bases from V and 9 bases from J; bases unmatched to any gene: 5. Germline V lookup: CDR1 SGDLS, CDR2 YYNGEE. The chain's CDR3 is CASSVGQGLGQYF. The CDR3 DNA is TGTGCCAGCAGCGTAGGACAGGGGTTGGGGCAGTACTTC.

This chain links TRBV5-1 with TRBJ2-7; D call uncertain. Trimming took 1 base from V and 0 from J, leaving 11 bases between them. Germline CDR1 is SGHRS and CDR2 is YFSETQ. This CDR3 region has 15 residues. The chain's CDR3 is CASSLFSRFSYEQYF. The CDR3 DNA sequence: TGCGCCAGCAGCTTGTTTTCCAGGTTCTCCTACGAGCAGTACTTC.

This chain connects TRBV6-1 to TRBJ2-3; TRBD2 matches at 14 bases. The CDR3 extends over 15 amino acids. With 4 bases clipped from V and 5 bases from J, the junction kept 2 bases outside the gene matches. CDR1 and CDR2 from the germline V gene are MNHNS and SASEGT. CDR3 loop: CASSAGTSGGDTQYF. CDR3 nucleotides: TGTGCCAGCAGTGCCGGGACTAGCGGGGGAGATACGCAGTATTTT.

J is TRBJ2-1 and V is TRBV6-5; 9 nucleotides match TRBD2. The V gene's germline CDR1 is MNHEY and CDR2 SVGAGI. Unmatched junction bases numbered 7, after V lost 3 bases and J lost 4 bases. The CDR3 length is 16 residues. CDR3 sequence reads: CASSYFGLAFYNEQFF. In DNA form, the CDR3 reads TGTGCCAGCAGTTATTTTGGACTAGCGTTTTACAATGAGCAGTTCTTC.

The rearrangement uses TRBV4-2 and TRBJ2-7; D may be TRBD2 (6 bases). The CDR3 contains 15 residues. The germline gives CDR1 LGHNA, CDR2 YNFKEQ. V lost 1 base, J lost 7 bases, and 17 bases lay in between. DNA of the CDR3: TGTGCCAGCAGCCAAGGGAGGGTAGCAACCAGGGAGCAGTACTTC. Translated: CASSQGRVATREQYF.